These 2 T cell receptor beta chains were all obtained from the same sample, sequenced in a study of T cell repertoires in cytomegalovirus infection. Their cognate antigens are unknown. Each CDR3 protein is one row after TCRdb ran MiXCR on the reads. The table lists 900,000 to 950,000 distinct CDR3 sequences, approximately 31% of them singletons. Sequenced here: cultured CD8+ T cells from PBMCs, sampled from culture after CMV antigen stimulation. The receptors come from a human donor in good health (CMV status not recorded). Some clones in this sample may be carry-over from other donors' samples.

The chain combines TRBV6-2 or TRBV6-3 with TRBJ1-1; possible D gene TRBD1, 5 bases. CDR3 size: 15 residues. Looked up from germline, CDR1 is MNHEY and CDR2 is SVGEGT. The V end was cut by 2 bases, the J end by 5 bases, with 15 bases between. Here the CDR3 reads CASSYLPIGGTEAFF. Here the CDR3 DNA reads TGTGCCAGCAGTTACCTCCCCATTGGGGGGACTGAAGCTTTCTTT.

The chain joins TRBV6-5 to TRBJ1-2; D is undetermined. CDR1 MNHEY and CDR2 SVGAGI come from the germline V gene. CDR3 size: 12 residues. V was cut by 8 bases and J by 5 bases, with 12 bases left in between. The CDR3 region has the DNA TGTGCCAGCGCCAATGTCGGGTATGGCTACACCTTC. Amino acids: CASANVGYGYTF.